This entry features one T cell receptor beta chain sequence. The CDR3 loop spans 16 amino acids. The germline V gene encodes CDR1 KGHSH and CDR2 LQKENI. The V gene lost 1 base and the J gene lost 2 bases, with 14 bases spanning the gap. This sample is drawn from a study of cytomegalovirus exposure and HLA in healthy donors. Both 60 Vbeta primers and 13 Jbeta primers went into the PCR. Repertoires were generated with immunoSEQ multiplex PCR, while TCRdb's copy carries only in-frame clones and drops some. The repertoire holds 200,000 to 250,000 clones, about 83% seen once, with about 1.2% in the top ten.

The chain combines TRBV18 with TRBJ1-1; D uncertain. The TCR comes from a human donor in good health. Specimen: PBMCs. DNA of the CDR3: TGTGCCAGCTCACCACGAGATCAAAACAGCAACACTGAAGCTTTCTTT. It codes for CASSPRDQNSNTEAFF.